These T cell receptor beta chains were read from a single sample in a study of blood T cell repertoires in COVID-19. Libraries were prepared by immunoSEQ multiplex PCR; TCRdb keeps only in-frame clonotypes and omits some of them. The sample carries a few hundred thousand clones, around 85% recorded once. Sample: peripheral blood. The receptor set was obtained from a woman aged 18-29 years with acute or convalescent COVID-19. The CDR3 runs from the conserved cysteine through the conserved F or W. Each record gives: clone size, D gene, V gene, J gene, CDR3 protein, CDR3 DNA. The D gene is left open where the match is weak. For some rows the clone size is stated as once, few or many, or as a class when expanded; others skip it.

clone size: -; D gene: -; V gene: TRBV12-5; J gene: TRBJ1-2; CDR3 protein: CASDHSLNYGYTF; CDR3 DNA: TGTGCTAGTGACCACAGCCTAAACTATGGCTACACCTTC
clone size: -; D gene: -; V gene: TRBV27; J gene: TRBJ2-7; CDR3 protein: CASSPNRREQYF; CDR3 DNA: TGTGCCAGCAGCCCGAATAGGCGGGAGCAGTACTTC
clone size: -; D gene: -; V gene: TRBV10-3; J gene: TRBJ1-2; CDR3 protein: CAISESKTGNHYGYTF; CDR3 DNA: TGTGCCATCAGTGAGTCGAAGACGGGGAATCACTATGGCTACACCTTC
clone size: -; D gene: TRBD1; V gene: TRBV2; J gene: TRBJ1-2; CDR3 protein: CASLGQGAFRGYTF; CDR3 DNA: TGTGCCAGCCTGGGACAGGGGGCATTTCGTGGCTACACCTTC
clone size: few; D gene: -; V gene: TRBV2; J gene: TRBJ2-5; CDR3 protein: CASSSEAEETQYF; CDR3 DNA: TGTGCCAGCAGTTCGGAAGCGGAAGAGACCCAGTACTTC
clone size: -; D gene: TRBD2; V gene: TRBV3-1/TRBV3-2; J gene: TRBJ2-3; CDR3 protein: CASSPLKSGGGDTQYF; CDR3 DNA: TGTGCCAGCAGCCCCCTGAAGAGCGGGGGTGGCGATACGCAGTATTTT
clone size: once; D gene: -; V gene: TRBV2; J gene: TRBJ1-6; CDR3 protein: CASSLQGPLHF; CDR3 DNA: TGTGCCAGCAGCCTACAGGGACCCCTCCACTTT
clone size: once; D gene: -; V gene: TRBV6-5; J gene: TRBJ2-2; CDR3 protein: CASYRTQTTGELFF; CDR3 DNA: TGTGCCAGCTATAGGACACAAACAACCGGGGAGCTGTTTTTT
clone size: -; D gene: -; V gene: TRBV7-3; J gene: TRBJ2-7; CDR3 protein: CASSLKGPSDEQYF; CDR3 DNA: TGTGCCAGCAGCTTAAAAGGGCCTAGCGACGAGCAGTACTTC
clone size: -; D gene: -; V gene: TRBV3-1/TRBV3-2; J gene: TRBJ1-2; CDR3 protein: CASSLQAENYGYTF; CDR3 DNA: TGTGCCAGCAGTCTTCAGGCCGAGAACTATGGCTACACCTTC
clone size: -; D gene: -; V gene: TRBV4-2; J gene: TRBJ2-3; CDR3 protein: CASSQERAATDTQYF; CDR3 DNA: TGTGCCAGCAGCCAAGAGAGGGCCGCCACAGATACGCAGTATTTT
clone size: -; D gene: TRBD1; V gene: TRBV11-2; J gene: TRBJ1-1; CDR3 protein: CASSFPFSRTGGPEAFF; CDR3 DNA: TGTGCCAGCAGCTTCCCGTTCTCCAGGACAGGGGGCCCTGAAGCTTTCTTT
clone size: once; D gene: TRBD1; V gene: TRBV24-1; J gene: TRBJ1-2; CDR3 protein: CATSSGQEEFRYTF; CDR3 DNA: TGTGCCACCAGTTCAGGACAGGAGGAGTTTCGCTACACCTTC
clone size: -; D gene: -; V gene: TRBV5-4; J gene: TRBJ1-1; CDR3 protein: CASSLAEGLNTEAFF; CDR3 DNA: TGTGCCAGCAGCTTGGCGGAGGGGTTGAACACTGAAGCTTTCTTT
clone size: once; D gene: -; V gene: TRBV28; J gene: TRBJ2-6; CDR3 protein: CASSDSSGANVLTF; CDR3 DNA: TGTGCCAGCAGTGACAGCTCTGGGGCCAACGTCCTGACTTTC
clone size: -; D gene: -; V gene: TRBV6-6; J gene: TRBJ1-3; CDR3 protein: CASSRSDGTSGNTIYF; CDR3 DNA: TGTGCCAGCAGTCGAAGCGACGGGACAAGTGGAAACACCATATATTTT
clone size: -; D gene: -; V gene: TRBV6-5; J gene: TRBJ2-7; CDR3 protein: CASSSGAYEQYF; CDR3 DNA: TGTGCCAGCAGTTCCGGGGCCTACGAGCAGTACTTC
clone size: few; D gene: -; V gene: TRBV7-9; J gene: TRBJ1-2; CDR3 protein: CASSFITELYGYTF; CDR3 DNA: TGTGCCAGCAGCTTCATTACAGAACTCTATGGCTACACCTTC
clone size: few; D gene: -; V gene: TRBV27; J gene: TRBJ2-7; CDR3 protein: CASSYDRRTYEQYF; CDR3 DNA: TGTGCCAGCAGTTACGACAGGCGAACCTACGAGCAGTACTTC
clone size: -; D gene: -; V gene: TRBV5-1; J gene: TRBJ2-3; CDR3 protein: CASSLERVRDTQYF; CDR3 DNA: TGCGCCAGCAGCTTGGAGAGGGTCAGAGATACGCAGTATTTT
clone size: -; D gene: -; V gene: TRBV19; J gene: TRBJ2-1; CDR3 protein: CASSIGARVYNEQFF; CDR3 DNA: TGTGCCAGTAGTATAGGGGCCAGGGTGTACAATGAGCAGTTCTTC
clone size: -; D gene: TRBD1; V gene: TRBV9; J gene: TRBJ2-2; CDR3 protein: CASSVPRGQSTGELFF; CDR3 DNA: TGTGCCAGCAGCGTACCCAGGGGACAGAGCACCGGGGAGCTGTTTTTT
clone size: -; D gene: TRBD1; V gene: TRBV29-1; J gene: TRBJ1-3; CDR3 protein: CSVRKGAFGNTIYF; CDR3 DNA: TGCAGCGTCAGAAAGGGGGCGTTTGGAAACACCATATATTTT
clone size: -; D gene: -; V gene: TRBV5-1; J gene: TRBJ1-4; CDR3 protein: CASSLTPGINEKLFF; CDR3 DNA: TGCGCCAGCAGCCTCACCCCAGGGATAAATGAAAAACTGTTTTTT
clone size: -; D gene: -; V gene: TRBV21-1; J gene: TRBJ1-5; CDR3 protein: CASKDPGVFNQPQHF; CDR3 DNA: TGTGCCAGCAAGGATCCGGGGGTTTTTAATCAGCCCCAGCATTTT
clone size: few; D gene: -; V gene: TRBV27; J gene: TRBJ2-3; CDR3 protein: CASILNPGGDTQYF; CDR3 DNA: TGTGCCAGCATCCTGAACCCCGGGGGAGATACGCAGTATTTT
clone size: -; D gene: -; V gene: TRBV6-5; J gene: TRBJ2-7; CDR3 protein: CASSYSPLGGEQYF; CDR3 DNA: TGTGCCAGCAGTTACTCCCCGCTAGGGGGCGAGCAGTACTTC
clone size: -; D gene: TRBD1; V gene: TRBV9; J gene: TRBJ2-2; CDR3 protein: CASSVVGTDTGELFF; CDR3 DNA: TGTGCCAGCAGCGTAGTCGGGACAGACACCGGGGAGCTGTTTTTT